This T cell receptor (beta chain) came from a study of beta chain features in type 1 diabetes. The wider study: Patients were similar to healthy donors in age and gender (as well as in cell yields). Study-wide points: In every one of the four CD4+ subsets, TCRB CDR3s were moderately but significantly shorter in Type 1 diabetes patients. High-TCR-expressing cells could be over-represented by cDNA sequencing.

On this clone: The antigen is unknown.

Expressed TCRB transcripts were sequenced, since all the RNA that had been isolated was reverse transcribed. The assay was immunoSEQ multiplex PCR, and TCRdb's table has in-frame clones only and misses some. The sample records a few hundred thousand clones, about 23% being singletons. The CDR3 covers 14 residues. The trim removed 4 bases at V and 5 bases at J, leaving 7 bases unmatched. Germline assignment: CDR1 SGHRS and CDR2 YFSETQ. The source is a woman younger than 45 with type 1 diabetes. The J gene is TRBJ2-5, the V gene TRBV5-1; 8 bases map to TRBD1. The specimen sequenced was naive CD4+ T cells from blood. CDR3 residues: CASSHQTGEETQYF. In DNA, the CDR3 is TGCGCCAGCAGCCACCAGACAGGGGAGGAGACCCAGTACTTC.